A single sample gave rise to the 21 T cell receptor beta chains below, sequenced in a study of T cells in narcolepsy. The repertoire was sequenced with immunoSEQ multiplex PCR; TCRdb's copy has only in-frame clones and lacks some. Of approximately 31,000 clones in the sample, roughly 73% were seen once. Sequences were obtained from CD45RA- memory CD4+ T cells from PBMCs. Receptors were obtained from a human donor with narcolepsy.

In its sample, this clone was seen once. V gene TRBV4-2 combines with J gene TRBJ1-2; a possible D gene is TRBD1 (6 bases). In germline, CDR1 is LGHNA, CDR2 YNFKEQ. Trimming took 0 bases from V and 8 from J, leaving 13 bases between them. This CDR3 has 14 amino acids. The CDR3 spells CASSQDRGGQGYTF. The CDR3 DNA follows: TGTGCCAGCAGCCAAGATCGCGGGGGGCAGGGCTACACCTTC.

The CDR3: CASPSNTGELFF. The CDR3, as DNA: TGCGCCAGTCCTTCCAACACCGGGGAGCTGTTTTTT. The chain joins TRBV5-1 to TRBJ2-2; D gene ambiguous. V was cut by 8 bases and J by 2 bases, with 7 bases left in between. CDR3 length: 12 residues. Germline values: CDR1 SGHRS, CDR2 YFSETQ.

The CDR3 sequence: CASSPRPTDNYGYTF. CDR3 bases: TGCGCCAGCAGCCCCCGCCCGACAGATAACTATGGCTACACCTTC. The rearrangement joins TRBV5-1 to TRBJ1-2; TRBD1 is a possible D gene (5 bases). Trimming shortened V by 4 bases and J by 1 base, and 14 bases separated the two germline ends. Germline V lookup: CDR1 SGHRS, CDR2 YFSETQ. The CDR3 is 15 residues long.

The V and J genes are TRBV5-1 and TRBJ1-1, with D perhaps matching TRBD1 (5 bases). Germline loops: CDR1 SGHRS, CDR2 YFSETQ. This CDR3 spans 14 amino acids. V was pared by 4 bases and J by 1 base, with 11 bases between. CDR3 amino acids: CASSPGPQNTEAFF. In DNA form, the CDR3 reads TGCGCCAGCAGCCCGGGACCGCAGAACACTGAAGCTTTCTTT. The whole variable domain, filled in from reference TRBV5-1 and TRBJ1-1, reads KAGVTQTPRYLIKTRGQQVTLSCSPISGHRSVSWYQQTPGQGLQFLFEYFSETQRNKGNFPGRFSGRQFSNSRSEMNVSTLELGDSALYLCASSPGPQNTEAFFGQGTRLTVV.

The J gene is TRBJ2-2, the V gene TRBV9, with D maybe TRBD1 (5 bases). Per the germline V gene, CDR1 is SGDLS and CDR2 is YYNGEE. CDR3 size: 15 residues. V was trimmed by 3 bases and J by 0 bases, leaving 9 bases between them. CDR3 DNA: TGTGCCAGCAGCGGAAGACAGTCGAACACCGGGGAGCTGTTTTTT. Residues: CASSGRQSNTGELFF.

V and J are TRBV11-2 and TRBJ2-2; 8 positions agree with TRBD2. The ends lost 6 bases at V and 5 bases at J; junction bases unmatched: 11. CDR1 SGHAT and CDR2 FQNNGV come from the germline V gene. The CDR3 covers 16 residues. CDR3 residues: CASSRTSPEETGELFF. The CDR3, as DNA: TGTGCCAGCAGTCGGACTAGCCCCGAAGAAACCGGGGAGCTGTTTTTT.

This clone was detected a few times. CDR3 region: CASSLGGGNTIYF. As DNA, the CDR3 is TGTGCCAGCAGCTTAGGGGGAGGAAACACCATATATTTT. V gene TRBV7-3 combines with J gene TRBJ1-3; possible D gene TRBD1, 5 bases. CDR1 SGHTA and CDR2 FQGTGA come from the germline V gene. V lost 2 bases, J lost 4 bases, and 6 bases lay in between. This CDR3 is 13 amino acids long. The entire variable domain, with the rest obtained from reference TRBV7-3 and TRBJ1-3, is as follows: GAGVSQTPSNKVTEKGKYVELRCDPISGHTALYWYRQSLGQGPEFLIYFQGTGAADDSGLPNDRFFAVRPEGSVSTLKIQRTERGDSAVYLCASSLGGGNTIYFGEGSWLTVV.

The J gene is TRBJ1-2, the V gene TRBV5-1; the D gene is possibly TRBD1 (5 bases). The CDR3 totals 19 residues. Germline CDR1 reads SGHRS; CDR2 reads YFSETQ. V lost 2 bases to trimming and J lost 7 bases, with 30 bases between them. CDR3 protein: CASSLTIVQLSRTGGGYTF. The CDR3 DNA is TGCGCCAGCAGCTTAACTATTGTCCAACTCTCCCGAACGGGGGGTGGCTACACCTTC.

The chain couples TRBV11-3 to TRBJ2-7, with a tentative D call TRBD2 (7 bases). Deletions cut 5 bases from V and 7 bases from J, with 15 bases between. The CDR3 is made up of 13 amino acids. Germline-derived CDR1 and CDR2 are SGHNT and YENEEA. CDR3 loop: CASSQGTTGEQYF. CDR3 in DNA: TGTGCCAGCAGCCAGGGGACTACGGGTGAGCAGTACTTC. Combining the CDR3 with reference TRBV11-3 and TRBJ2-7 gives the whole variable domain EAGVVQSPRYKIIEKKQPVAFWCNPISGHNTLYWYLQNLGQGPELLIRYENEEAVDDSQLPKDRFSAERLKGVDSTLKIQPAELGDSAVYLCASSQGTTGEQYFGPGTRLTVT.

This clone was counted only a few times. The sample contains more than one DNA sequence encoding this CDR3. V gene TRBV5-1 combines with J gene TRBJ2-7; 9 bases are a match to TRBD2. V shed 2 bases and J 2 bases; nucleotides not matched to a gene: 5. This CDR3 has 15 amino acids. CDR1 is SGHRS, CDR2 YFSETQ, per germline. For the CDR3, the DNA is TGCGCCAGCAGCTTAGTAGCGGGAGATCCCTACGAGCAGTACTTC. Its translation is CASSLVAGDPYEQYF. Drawing the rest from reference TRBV5-1 and TRBJ2-7, the complete variable domain is KAGVTQTPRYLIKTRGQQVTLSCSPISGHRSVSWYQQTPGQGLQFLFEYFSETQRNKGNFPGRFSGRQFSNSRSEMNVSTLELGDSALYLCASSLVAGDPYEQYFGPGTRLTVT.

The V gene is TRBV10-3, the J gene TRBJ1-2, with 7 nucleotides matching TRBD1. J was trimmed by 0 bases and V by 10 bases; bases with no gene match: 8. Germline assignment: CDR1 ENHRY and CDR2 SYGVKD. The CDR3 spans 14 residues. This CDR3 reads CATEGTEANYGYTF. The CDR3 DNA reads TGTGCCACAGAGGGGACAGAAGCTAACTATGGCTACACCTTC.

The V call is TRBV5-4, the J call TRBJ2-5; 12 bases fit TRBD2. Germline CDR1 SGHNT, CDR2 YYREEE (reference sequence). The trim removed 4 bases at V and 3 bases at J, leaving 7 bases unmatched. The CDR3 sequence is 16 residues long. This chain's CDR3 is CASSRATSGGKETQYF. The CDR3 DNA reads TGTGCCAGCAGCCGAGCTACTAGCGGGGGGAAAGAGACCCAGTACTTC.

CDR3 amino acids: CAISRGSYNEQFF. The CDR3 nucleotides are TGTGCCATCAGCCGGGGCTCCTACAATGAGCAGTTCTTC. This rearrangement joins TRBV10-3 to TRBJ2-1; perhaps TRBD2 as D (5 bases). The germline V and J ends were trimmed by 6 bases and 0 bases, with 6 bases remaining between them. The germline V gene encodes CDR1 ENHRY and CDR2 SYGVKD. This CDR3 has 13 amino acids.

This clone has a handful of counts. The chain combines TRBV7-9 with TRBJ1-1, with TRBD1 identical over 7 bases. Germline V gene data show CDR1 as SEHNR and CDR2 as FQNEAQ (reference sequence). The CDR3 is 16 residues long. J was trimmed by 5 bases and V by 3 bases; bases with no gene match: 12. CDR3 DNA: TGTGCCAGCAGCTTGGCCAGACAGGGCCTAAAGACTGAAGCTTTCTTT. The encoded protein is CASSLARQGLKTEAFF.

CDR3 coding DNA: TGCGCCAGCAGCCAAGGGGGGAAGGGGGGAGTCAGAAACACTGAAGCTTTCTTT. This sequence encodes CASSQGGKGGVRNTEAFF. The chain employs TRBV4-1 and TRBJ1-1, with a tentative D call TRBD1 (6 bases). CDR3 size: 18 residues. Germline lookup yields CDR1 MGHRA and CDR2 YSYEKL. Trimming stripped 1 base from V and 2 bases from J, with 20 bases between.

The rearrangement links TRBV6-6 to TRBJ2-4; no definite D call. Germline CDR1 is MNHNY and CDR2 is SVGAGI (reference sequence). Trimming took 5 bases from V and 0 from J, leaving 14 bases between them. This CDR3 is 16 amino acids long. CDR3 nucleotides: TGTGCCAGCAGTAATGGGAAGGTGTTAGCCAAAAACATTCAGTACTTC. Protein sequence: CASSNGKVLAKNIQYF.

V and J are TRBV18 and TRBJ1-4; D not resolved. The CDR3 consists of 13 residues. The germline CDR1 and CDR2 sequences are KGHSH and LQKENI. V was cut by 3 bases and J by 5 bases, with 7 bases left in between. CDR3 sequence reads: CASSPQENEKLFF. The CDR3 DNA sequence: TGTGCCAGCTCACCCCAGGAAAATGAAAAACTGTTTTTT.

This clone showed up just once. The V call is TRBV5-4, the J call TRBJ2-5; maybe TRBD1 (6 bases). V lost 0 bases to trimming and J lost 1 base, with 10 bases between them. CDR3 length: 15 residues. Looked up from germline, CDR1 is SGHNT and CDR2 is YYREEE (reference sequence). The chain's CDR3 is CASSLEGRGQETQYF. In DNA form, the CDR3 reads TGTGCCAGCAGCTTGGAGGGCAGGGGCCAAGAGACCCAGTACTTC. Together with reference TRBV5-4 and TRBJ2-5, the CDR3 gives the full variable domain: ETGVTQSPTHLIKTRGQQVTLRCSSQSGHNTVSWYQQALGQGPQFIFQYYREEENGRGNFPPRFSGLQFPNYSSELNVNALELDDSALYLCASSLEGRGQETQYFGPGTRLLVL.

The gene calls are TRBV4-1 and TRBJ2-1, with a weak D call TRBD2 (5 bases). Germline-derived CDR1 and CDR2 are MGHRA and YSYEKL. The CDR3 runs to 13 residues. Trimming removed 4 bases from V and 8 bases from J, with 12 bases in between. The DNA of the CDR3 is TGCGCCAGCAGCCGTGTTGAGGGCGATGAGCAGTTCTTC. This codes for CASSRVEGDEQFF.

This clone was recorded a few times. The chain is built from TRBV5-6 and TRBJ2-2; TRBD2 matches 7 bases. Germline trimming cut 1 base from V and 3 bases from J; bases unmatched to any gene: 3. The CDR3 sequence is 15 residues long. Germline V CDR1 and CDR2: SGHDT, YYEEEE. The CDR3 here is CASSLWTRDTGELFF. In DNA form, the CDR3 reads TGTGCCAGCAGCTTGTGGACTAGGGACACCGGGGAGCTGTTTTTT.

V gene TRBV7-9 combines with J gene TRBJ1-3, with D unresolved. Trimming pared 5 bases from V and 0 bases from J, leaving 14 bases between. CDR1 SEHNR and CDR2 FQNEAQ come from the germline V gene (reference sequence). The CDR3 has 16 residues. CDR3 residues: CASSPALGFSGNTIYF. The CDR3 nucleotides are TGTGCCAGCAGCCCCGCCTTGGGGTTCTCTGGAAACACCATATATTTT.